A single sample is the source of the 17 T cell receptor beta chains below, sequenced in a study of Ad26.COV2.S vaccination and SARS-CoV-2 variants. Measured with immunoSEQ multiplex PCR; TCRdb has only the in-frame clones, and not every one. The table lists about 320,000 clones, 70% to 90% of them singletons. Treatment specified: roughly 19 received Ad26.COV2.S at low or high dose, single or two shots; roughly five received placebo; per-sample allocation not given. Sampling occurred on day 63 after the first vaccine or placebo injection. The sample was peripheral blood, taken in a trial of Ad26.COV2.S vaccine versus placebo. These receptors came from a person aged 18-65 years who received the Ad26.COV2.S COVID-19 vaccine or a placebo.

The CDR3 loop is CASSLQGALDTQYF. In DNA, the CDR3 is TGTGCCAGCAGCTTGCAAGGGGCGTTGGATACGCAGTATTTT. This chain joins TRBV11-3 and TRBJ2-3, with a tentative D call TRBD1 (5 bases). V lost 3 bases and J 6 bases, leaving 13 bases between the germline ends. This CDR3 is 14 amino acids long. Germline V gives CDR1 SGHNT, CDR2 YENEEA.

This clone was found a few times. This chain connects TRBV7-9 to TRBJ1-2, with no clear D. V dropped 5 bases and J dropped 0 bases, with 13 bases sitting between them. Germline V gives CDR1 SEHNR, CDR2 FQNEAQ (reference sequence). The CDR3 contains 15 residues. The CDR3 here is CASSVSGGTNYGYTF. The CDR3 DNA reads TGTGCCAGCAGCGTGTCGGGAGGGACTAACTATGGCTACACCTTC.

The rearrangement uses TRBV4-3 and TRBJ1-5, with D unresolved. The CDR3 covers 14 residues. With 0 bases removed from V and 11 bases from J, the gap between germline ends came to 14 bases. The germline V gene encodes CDR1 LGHNA and CDR2 YSLEER. CDR3 amino acids: CASSQDATRGSQHF. The CDR3, as DNA: TGCGCCAGCAGCCAAGATGCGACCCGAGGGTCCCAGCATTTT.

The chain combines TRBV5-1 with TRBJ1-1; D remains ambiguous. The CDR3 sequence is 11 residues long. Deletions cut 3 bases from V and 4 bases from J, with 4 bases between. The germline gives CDR1 SGHRS, CDR2 YFSETQ. This CDR3 is CASSSFTEAFF. The CDR3 region has the DNA TGCGCCAGCAGCTCTTTCACTGAAGCTTTCTTT.

V and J are TRBV11-2 and TRBJ2-6, with unresolved D. This CDR3 is built from 14 residues. The V gene lost 5 bases and the J gene lost 4 bases, with 9 bases spanning the gap. CDR1 and CDR2 (germline): SGHAT, FQNNGV. The DNA of the CDR3 is TGTGCCAGCAGCACCTCGAGCGGGGCCAACGTCCTGACTTTC. This codes for CASSTSSGANVLTF.

The V gene is TRBV30, the J gene TRBJ2-5, with 7 bases matching TRBD1. Germline V gene data show CDR1 as GTSNPN and CDR2 as SVGIG (reference sequence). Trimming took 0 bases from V and 4 from J; bases not matched to a gene: 8. CDR3 length: 15 amino acids. The CDR3 here is CAWSVGGQPRETQYF. The DNA of the CDR3 is TGTGCCTGGAGTGTAGGGGGACAGCCACGAGAGACCCAGTACTTC.

This rearrangement joins TRBV24-1 to TRBJ2-3; D tentatively fits TRBD1 or TRBD2 (6 bases each). The CDR3 length is 17 residues. Trimming took 3 bases from V and 0 from J, leaving 15 bases between them. Germline-derived CDR1 and CDR2 are KGHDR and SFDVKD. This CDR3 reads CATSDKGGEGSTDTQYF. CDR3 coding DNA: TGTGCCACCAGTGATAAGGGGGGCGAAGGGAGCACAGATACGCAGTATTTT.

This clone was counted only a few times. The chain links TRBV5-1 to TRBJ1-5; TRBD1 agrees at 7 bases. Germline values: CDR1 SGHRS, CDR2 YFSETQ. The length of the CDR3 is 15 residues. V shed 2 bases, J shed 3 bases, and the junction held 5 bases outside the gene matches. In DNA form, the CDR3 reads TGCGCCAGCAGCTTTGGGACAGTCCCCAATCAGCCCCAGCATTTT. Its protein is CASSFGTVPNQPQHF.

This clone showed up just a few times. The V and J genes are TRBV11-2 and TRBJ2-1, with no clear D. The CDR3 runs to 13 residues. Trimming pared 4 bases from V and 4 bases from J, leaving 8 bases between. Germline-derived CDR1 and CDR2 are SGHAT and FQNNGV. The CDR3 sequence: CASSSSQYNEQFF. CDR3 DNA: TGTGCCAGCAGCTCGAGCCAGTACAATGAGCAGTTCTTC. The whole variable domain, remainder taken from reference TRBV11-2 and TRBJ2-1, is EAGVAQSPRYKIIEKRQSVAFWCNPISGHATLYWYQQILGQGPKLLIQFQNNGVVDDSQLPKDRFSAERLKGVDSTLKIQPAKLEDSAVYLCASSSSQYNEQFFGPGTRLTVL.

V is TRBV3-1 (or the pseudogene TRBV3-2) and J is TRBJ1-1; D is unclear. The CDR3 runs to 15 residues. The V gene's germline CDR1 is LGHDT and CDR2 YNNKEL (reference sequence). Trimming stripped 4 bases from V and 6 bases from J, with 18 bases between. The CDR3, as DNA: TGTGCCAGCAGCCCGTACCAGACCTCTCACGCTGAAGCTTTCTTT. Translation: CASSPYQTSHAEAFF.

The chain is built from TRBV29-1 and TRBJ1-1; 10 bases align to TRBD1. Germline V gene data show CDR1 as SQVTM and CDR2 as ANQGSEA. This CDR3 comprises 13 residues. J gave up 4 bases and V 6 bases, and 5 bases lay outside the gene matches. CDR3 sequence (DNA): TGCAGCGTATCCGACAGGGGGCTCACTGAAGCTTTCTTT. Protein: CSVSDRGLTEAFF.

This chain links TRBV10-3 with TRBJ1-3; TRBD1 matches at 9 bases. The V gene's germline CDR1 is ENHRY and CDR2 SYGVKD. V shed 1 base and J 1 base; nucleotides not matched to a gene: 2. CDR3 size: 16 residues. The CDR3 DNA follows: TGTGCCATCAGTGAGTTCGGGACAGGGTCTGGAAACACCATATATTTT. As protein: CAISEFGTGSGNTIYF.

The rearrangement joins TRBV19 to TRBJ2-2; D not certain. Germline CDR1 and CDR2: LNHDA and SQIVND (reference sequence). V dropped 7 bases and J dropped 1 base, with 7 bases sitting between them. The CDR3 is made up of 13 amino acids. CDR3 nucleotides: TGTGCCAGTACGCACAAGAACACCGGGGAGCTGTTTTTT. This translates into CASTHKNTGELFF.

The chain is built from TRBV6-2 or TRBV6-3 and TRBJ1-6; 9 bases agree with TRBD1. Looked up from germline, CDR1 is MNHEY and CDR2 is SVGEGT. This CDR3 is 18 amino acids long. V lost 2 bases, J lost 0 bases, and 5 bases stayed unmatched. CDR3 DNA: TGTGCCAGCAGTTACGACAGGGGGGCTAGCTCCTATAATTCACCCCTCCACTTT. Amino acids: CASSYDRGASSYNSPLHF.

The gene calls are TRBV18 and TRBJ1-1; D perhaps matches TRBD1 (6 bases). Trimming pared 3 bases from V and 1 base from J, leaving 27 bases between. The germline V gene has CDR1 KGHSH and CDR2 LQKENI. The CDR3 extends over 20 amino acids. CDR3 nucleotides: TGTGCCAGCTCACCGGTCAACGTTTTTGGCAGGGGCCGCCCGAACACTGAAGCTTTCTTT. It codes for CASSPVNVFGRGRPNTEAFF.

The CDR3 DNA is TGTGCCATCAGTGAGTCTGGCAAGTATGGCTACACCTTC. Its protein product is CAISESGKYGYTF. V and J are TRBV10-3 and TRBJ1-2; D not certain. The CDR3 length is 13 residues. V was clipped by 0 bases and J by 5 bases, with 7 bases between them. The germline gives CDR1 ENHRY, CDR2 SYGVKD.

In DNA, the CDR3 is TGTGCCAGCAGCTTAGGAGCTAGCGGGGGGTTAAATGAGCAGTTCTTC. Its translation: CASSLGASGGLNEQFF. V usage is TRBV11-3 and J usage is TRBJ2-1; 11 bases map to TRBD2. Germline assignment: CDR1 SGHNT and CDR2 YENEEA. This CDR3 is 16 amino acids long. V was clipped by 1 base and J by 7 bases; unmatched bases: 6.